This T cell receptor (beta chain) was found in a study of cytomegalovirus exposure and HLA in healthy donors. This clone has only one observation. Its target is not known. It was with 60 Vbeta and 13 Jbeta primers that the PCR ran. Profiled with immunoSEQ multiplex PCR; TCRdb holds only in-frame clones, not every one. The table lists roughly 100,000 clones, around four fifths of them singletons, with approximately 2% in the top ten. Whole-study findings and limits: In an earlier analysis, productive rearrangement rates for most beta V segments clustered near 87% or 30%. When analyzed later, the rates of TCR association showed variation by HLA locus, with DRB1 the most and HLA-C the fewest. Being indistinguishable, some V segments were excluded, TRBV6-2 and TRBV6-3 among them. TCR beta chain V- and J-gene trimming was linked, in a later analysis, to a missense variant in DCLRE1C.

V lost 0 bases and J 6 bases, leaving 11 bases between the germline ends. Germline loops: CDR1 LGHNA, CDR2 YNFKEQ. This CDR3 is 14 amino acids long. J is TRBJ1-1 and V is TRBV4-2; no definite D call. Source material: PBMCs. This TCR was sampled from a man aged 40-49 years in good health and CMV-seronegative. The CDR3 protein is CASSQDLELPEAFF. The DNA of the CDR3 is TGTGCCAGCAGCCAAGATTTAGAGCTGCCTGAAGCTTTCTTT.